This T cell receptor beta chain emerged from a study of shared clonotypes between healthy human individuals. Researchers divided each subset's genomic DNA evenly across several immunoSEQ plates. TCRdb keeps only in-frame clones here, not all; method: immunoSEQ multiplex PCR. The table has about 1,900,000 clones, about 95% seen once. Details on this clone: Its antigen is still unknown.

The naive CD8 population came from CD45RO-negative cells selected for CCR7, without terminally differentiated effector memory CD45RA+ cells. Germline CDR1 SGHNT, CDR2 YYREEE (reference sequence). Trimming pared 0 bases from V and 4 bases from J, leaving 11 bases between. The CDR3 sequence is 14 residues long. Notes on the study in general: Non-shared clonotypes displayed generation probabilities falling below those of clonotypes present in all four donors. Limitation of the genetic and exposure-history diversity represented came from the few donors. On the whole, naive subsets had larger estimated richness than memory subsets had.

Sequenced input: naive CD8+ T cells sorted from blood. This receptor was taken from a man aged 18 to 29 in good health. The chain recombines TRBV5-4 with TRBJ2-7, with D possibly matching TRBD1 (5 bases). The DNA of the CDR3 is TGTGCCAGCAGCTTGGTTCTCCAGGGATACGAGCAGTACTTC. It encodes CASSLVLQGYEQYF.